The clone carrying this TCR beta chain was recorded once. Its specificity is not known. Here immunoSEQ multiplex PCR was the method, and the copy in TCRdb shows in-frame clones only, minus some. The sample includes approximately 190,000 clones, over 80% of them seen just once. This specimen comes from a study of T cell responses to AZD1222 COVID-19 vaccine. As for the study in general: Pooling covered second doses at about 4 or about 12 weeks. Study findings and constraints: Two AZD1222 doses significantly raised spike-specific TCR breadth and depth over controls. Females made up more of the donors, who were largely white British, and clonal diversity may have come out too low. Targeting of unmutated variant regions was reportedly seen in nearly half of spike-specific TCRs.

Germline V gives CDR1 KGHSH, CDR2 LQKENI. The CDR3 loop spans 16 amino acids. V lost 3 bases and J 0 bases, leaving 14 bases between the germline ends. The chain recombines TRBV18 with TRBJ1-1, with a tentative D call TRBD1 (5 bases). The material was peripheral blood, obtained on day 0 of AZD1222 vaccination. The TCR was taken from an adult in good health. This chain's CDR3 is CASSPTGGGMNTEAFF. DNA of the CDR3: TGTGCCAGCTCACCCACAGGTGGGGGGATGAACACTGAAGCTTTCTTT.